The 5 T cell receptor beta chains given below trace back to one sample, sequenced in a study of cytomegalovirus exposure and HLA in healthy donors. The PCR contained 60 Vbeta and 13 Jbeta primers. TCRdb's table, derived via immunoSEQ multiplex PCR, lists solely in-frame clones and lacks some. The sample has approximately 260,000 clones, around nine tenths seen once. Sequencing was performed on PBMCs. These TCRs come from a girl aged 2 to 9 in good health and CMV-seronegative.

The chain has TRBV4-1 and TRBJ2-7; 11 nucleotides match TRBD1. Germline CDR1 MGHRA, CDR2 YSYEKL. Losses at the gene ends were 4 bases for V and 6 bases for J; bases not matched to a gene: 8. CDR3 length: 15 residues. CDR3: CASSLIGDRGTEQYF. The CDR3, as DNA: TGCGCCAGCAGCCTGATCGGGGACAGGGGGACCGAGCAGTACTTC.

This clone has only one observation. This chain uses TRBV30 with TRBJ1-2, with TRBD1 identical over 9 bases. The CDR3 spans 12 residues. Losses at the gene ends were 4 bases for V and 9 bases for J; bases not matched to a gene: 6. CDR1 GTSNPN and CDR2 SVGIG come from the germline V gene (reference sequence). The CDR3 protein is CAWTAGTGRYTF. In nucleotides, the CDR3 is TGTGCCTGGACCGCTGGGACAGGGCGCTACACCTTC.

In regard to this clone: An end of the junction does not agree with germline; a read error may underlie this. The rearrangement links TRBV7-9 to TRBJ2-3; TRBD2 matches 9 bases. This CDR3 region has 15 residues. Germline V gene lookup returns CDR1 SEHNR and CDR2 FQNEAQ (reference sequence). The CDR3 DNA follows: TGTTCCAGCAGCTTCACTAGCGGGAGCACAGATACGCAGTATTTT. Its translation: CSSSFTSGSTDTQYF.

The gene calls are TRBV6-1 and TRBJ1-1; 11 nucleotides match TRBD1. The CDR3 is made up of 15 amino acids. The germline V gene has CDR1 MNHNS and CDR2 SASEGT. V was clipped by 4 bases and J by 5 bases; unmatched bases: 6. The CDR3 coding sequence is TGTGCCAGCAGTGGTACCGGGACAGGGGGTACTGAAGCTTTCTTT. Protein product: CASSGTGTGGTEAFF.

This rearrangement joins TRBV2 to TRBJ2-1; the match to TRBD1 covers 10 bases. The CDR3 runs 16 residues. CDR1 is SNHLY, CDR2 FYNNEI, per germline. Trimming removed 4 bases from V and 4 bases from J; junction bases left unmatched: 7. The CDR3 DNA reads TGTGCCAGCAGTGTAATCGGGACAGGGGTGTACAATGAGCAGTTCTTC. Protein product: CASSVIGTGVYNEQFF.